This T cell receptor beta chain was found in a study of blood T cell repertoires in COVID-19. Participants had their cohort set by participant-reported clinical history. Two negative PCRs, clearance, or symptom resolution were required of recovered Cohort 3 donors. V was trimmed by 7 bases and J by 0 bases, leaving 10 bases between them. The CDR3 spans 15 residues. CDR1 and CDR2 from the germline V gene are MDHEN and SYDVKM. TCRdb's table, derived via immunoSEQ multiplex PCR, lists solely in-frame clones and lacks some. The table shows 260,000 or so clones, with just over 85% occurring only once. Input material: PBMCs or T cells enriched from blood (not recorded which). The chain carries TRBV28 and TRBJ2-6; D is ambiguous. The receptor was isolated from a man aged 18 to 29 who had recovered from COVID-19. DNA for the CDR3: TGTGCCAGCATTGGGCAGCTCTCTGGGGCCAACGTCCTGACTTTC. Protein sequence: CASIGQLSGANVLTF.